What follows are 2 T cell receptor beta chains derived from one specimen sequenced in a study of blood T cell repertoires in COVID-19. Profiling relied on immunoSEQ multiplex PCR, and the TCRdb table lists in-frame clones only, not all of them. The sample has 210,000 or so clones, more than 75% seen once. The sample comprised peripheral blood. All receptors come from a middle-aged woman with acute or convalescent COVID-19.

This chain links TRBV19 with TRBJ1-5; TRBD1 matches 8 bases. The CDR3 sequence is 15 residues long. CDR1 is LNHDA and CDR2 is SQIVND in the germline V gene (reference sequence). The junction had 7 bases not matched to a gene; V was cut back by 5 bases and J by 4 bases. CDR3 DNA: TGTGCCAGTAGTTTACAGGGGGTTTGGAATCAGCCCCAGCATTTT. Its protein product is CASSLQGVWNQPQHF. Combining the CDR3 with reference TRBV19 and TRBJ1-5 gives the whole variable domain DGGITQSPKYLFRKEGQNVTLSCEQNLNHDAMYWYRQDPGQGLRLIYYSQIVNDFQKGDIAEGYSVSREKKESFPLTVTSAQKNPTAFYLCASSLQGVWNQPQHFGDGTRLSIL.

The chain uses TRBV19 and TRBJ1-2; TRBD1 agrees at 7 bases. The trim removed 5 bases at V and 5 bases at J, leaving 8 bases unmatched. Looked up from germline, CDR1 is LNHDA and CDR2 is SQIVND (reference sequence). This CDR3 has 14 amino acids. This CDR3 is CASSGPGQYYGYTF. The CDR3 nucleotides are TGTGCCAGTAGTGGGCCGGGACAGTATTATGGCTACACCTTC.